This TCR beta chain appears in the sequencing data of a study of post-analysis software for immune sequencing data. Overall study results and limits: Samples from a shared batch, those prepared together, strongly co-clustered by F measure. With TRBV5-6, TRBV5-1 and TRBV20-1 included, a handful of TRBV segments were more frequent in patients than in controls. Those with multiple sclerosis, the patient group, showed significantly lower normalized Chao1 diversity than controls.

Unique molecular identifiers were carried by the TCR beta cDNA libraries. With about 0.95 to 10 million T cells as the source, approximately 500,000 cDNA molecules resulted. TCRdb called the PCR reads again in MiXCR, with one record for every CDR3 protein. The sample has fewer than 850,000 distinct CDR3 sequences; about half are singletons. From germline, CDR1 is SEHNR and CDR2 FQNEAQ (reference sequence). The CDR3 length is 15 residues. Trimming removed 4 bases at V and 5 bases at J, with 18 bases between. Turning to this clonotype: Its cognate antigen is unknown.

Input material: blood. The genes are TRBV7-9 and TRBJ2-7; a weak D match, TRBD2 (6 bases). This clonotype was obtained from a girl aged 10 to 17 with multiple sclerosis. The CDR3 loop reads CASSSAKTRGNEQYF. The DNA for the CDR3 is TGTGCCAGCAGCTCCGCCAAGACTCGGGGGAACGAGCAGTACTTC.